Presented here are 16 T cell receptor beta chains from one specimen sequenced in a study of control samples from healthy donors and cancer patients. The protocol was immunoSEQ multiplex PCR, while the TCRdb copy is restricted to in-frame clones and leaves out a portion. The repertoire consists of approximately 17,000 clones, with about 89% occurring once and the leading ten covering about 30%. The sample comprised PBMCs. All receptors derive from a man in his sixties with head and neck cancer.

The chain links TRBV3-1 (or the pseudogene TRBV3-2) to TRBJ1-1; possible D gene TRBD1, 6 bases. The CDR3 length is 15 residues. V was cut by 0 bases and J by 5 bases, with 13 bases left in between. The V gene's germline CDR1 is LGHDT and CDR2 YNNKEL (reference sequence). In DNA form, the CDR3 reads TGTGCCAGCAGCCAAGATGTGGGGGGCGGAACTGAAGCTTTCTTT. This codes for CASSQDVGGGTEAFF.

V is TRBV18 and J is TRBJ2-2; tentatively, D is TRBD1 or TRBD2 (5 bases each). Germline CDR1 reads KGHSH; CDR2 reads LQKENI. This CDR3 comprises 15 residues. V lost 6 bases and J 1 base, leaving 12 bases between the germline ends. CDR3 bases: TGTGCCAGCTCCACGGGGCAGCAGAACACCGGGGAGCTGTTTTTT. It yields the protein CASSTGQQNTGELFF. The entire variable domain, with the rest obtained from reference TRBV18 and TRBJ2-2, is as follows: NAGVMQNPRHLVRRRGQEARLRCSPMKGHSHVYWYRQLPEEGLKFMVYLQKENIIDESGMPKERFSAEFPKEGPSILRIQQVVRGDSAAYFCASSTGQQNTGELFFGEGSRLTVL.

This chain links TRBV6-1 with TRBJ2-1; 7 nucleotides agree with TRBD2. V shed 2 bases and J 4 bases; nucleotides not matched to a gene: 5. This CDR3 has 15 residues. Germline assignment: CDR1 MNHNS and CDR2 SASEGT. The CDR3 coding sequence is TGTGCCAGCAGTGAAAAGGCTAGCGGTTACAATGAGCAGTTCTTC. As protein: CASSEKASGYNEQFF.

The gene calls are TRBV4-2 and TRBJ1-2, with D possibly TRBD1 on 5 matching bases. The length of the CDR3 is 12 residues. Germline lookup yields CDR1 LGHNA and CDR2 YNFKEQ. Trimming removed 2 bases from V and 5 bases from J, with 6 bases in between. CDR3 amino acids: CASSQPGYGYTF. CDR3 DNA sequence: TGTGCCAGCAGCCAACCAGGGTATGGCTACACCTTC.

The CDR3 spells CASSGTFNEKLFF. In DNA, the CDR3 is TGTGCCAGCAGCGGTACCTTTAATGAAAAACTGTTTTTT. The chain couples TRBV9 to TRBJ1-4; the D is unclear. Germline loops: CDR1 SGDLS, CDR2 YYNGEE. V lost 3 bases and J lost 4, with 7 bases in between. The CDR3 has 13 amino acids.

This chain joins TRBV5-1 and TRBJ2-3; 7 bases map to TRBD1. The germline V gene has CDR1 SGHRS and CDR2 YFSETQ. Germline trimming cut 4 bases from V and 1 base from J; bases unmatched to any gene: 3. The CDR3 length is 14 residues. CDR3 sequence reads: CASSPGQRTDTQYF. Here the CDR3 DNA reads TGCGCCAGCAGCCCGGGACAGCGCACAGATACGCAGTATTTT.

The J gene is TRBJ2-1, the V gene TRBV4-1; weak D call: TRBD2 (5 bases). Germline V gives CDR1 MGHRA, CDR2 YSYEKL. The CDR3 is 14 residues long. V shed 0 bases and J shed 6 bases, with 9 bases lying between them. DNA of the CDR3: TGCGCCAGCAGCCAAGATGTACTAGTCAATGAGCAGTTCTTC. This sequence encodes CASSQDVLVNEQFF.

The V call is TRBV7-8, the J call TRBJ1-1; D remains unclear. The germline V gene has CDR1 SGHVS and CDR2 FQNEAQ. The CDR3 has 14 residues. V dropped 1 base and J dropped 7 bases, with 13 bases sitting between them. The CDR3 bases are TGTGCCAGCAGCTTAGGGCGCCTAAAGATTGAAGCTTTCTTT. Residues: CASSLGRLKIEAFF.

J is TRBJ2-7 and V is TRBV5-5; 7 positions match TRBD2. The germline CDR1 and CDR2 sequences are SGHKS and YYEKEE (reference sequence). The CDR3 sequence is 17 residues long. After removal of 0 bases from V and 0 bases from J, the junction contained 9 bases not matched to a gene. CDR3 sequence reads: CASSLGPGGPASYEQYF. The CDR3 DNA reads TGTGCCAGCAGCTTGGGACCGGGGGGACCAGCCTCCTACGAGCAGTACTTC.

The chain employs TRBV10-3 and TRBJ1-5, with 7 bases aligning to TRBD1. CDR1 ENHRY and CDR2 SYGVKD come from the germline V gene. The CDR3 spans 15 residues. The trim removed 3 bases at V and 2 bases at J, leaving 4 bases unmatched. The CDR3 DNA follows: TGTGCCATCAGTGACCACACAGGGGGCAATCAGCCCCAGCATTTT. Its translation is CAISDHTGGNQPQHF.

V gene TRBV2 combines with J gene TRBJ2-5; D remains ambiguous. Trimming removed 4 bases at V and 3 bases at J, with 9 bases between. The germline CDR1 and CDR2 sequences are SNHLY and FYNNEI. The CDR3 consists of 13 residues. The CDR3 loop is CASSGAAKETQYF. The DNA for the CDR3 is TGTGCCAGCAGTGGGGCAGCCAAAGAGACCCAGTACTTC.

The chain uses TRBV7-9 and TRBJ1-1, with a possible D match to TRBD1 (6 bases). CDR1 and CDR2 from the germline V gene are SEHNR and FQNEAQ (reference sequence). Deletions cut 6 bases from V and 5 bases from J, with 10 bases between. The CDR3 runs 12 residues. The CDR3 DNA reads TGTGCCAGCAGGGGGGCGCGGACTGAAGCTTTCTTT. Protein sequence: CASRGARTEAFF.

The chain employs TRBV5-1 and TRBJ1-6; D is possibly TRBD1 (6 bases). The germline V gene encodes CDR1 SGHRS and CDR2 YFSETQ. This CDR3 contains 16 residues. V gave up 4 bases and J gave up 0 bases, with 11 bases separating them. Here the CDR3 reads CASSRTVSSYNSPLHF. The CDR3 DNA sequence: TGCGCCAGCAGCCGGACAGTAAGCTCCTATAATTCACCCCTCCACTTT.

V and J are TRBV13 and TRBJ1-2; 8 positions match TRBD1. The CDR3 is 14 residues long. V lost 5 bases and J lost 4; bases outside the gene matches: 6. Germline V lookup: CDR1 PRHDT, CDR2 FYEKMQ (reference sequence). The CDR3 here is CASSRDRGGYGYTF. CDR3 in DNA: TGTGCCAGCAGCAGAGACAGGGGCGGCTATGGCTACACCTTC.

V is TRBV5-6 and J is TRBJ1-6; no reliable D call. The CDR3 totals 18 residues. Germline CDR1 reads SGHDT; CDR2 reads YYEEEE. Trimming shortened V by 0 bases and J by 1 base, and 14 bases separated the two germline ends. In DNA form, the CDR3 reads TGTGCCAGCAGCTTGGCCGTTCGGAGATGGTCCTATAATTCACCCCTCCACTTT. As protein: CASSLAVRRWSYNSPLHF.

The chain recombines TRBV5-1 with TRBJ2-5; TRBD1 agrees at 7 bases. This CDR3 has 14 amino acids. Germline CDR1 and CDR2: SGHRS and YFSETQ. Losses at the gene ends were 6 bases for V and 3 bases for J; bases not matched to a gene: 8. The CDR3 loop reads CASTGDRIEETQYF. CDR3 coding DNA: TGCGCCAGCACCGGGGACAGAATTGAAGAGACCCAGTACTTC.